Reported below is one T cell receptor (beta chain). Which antigen it targets is not known. The record has no base qualities; no much larger clone is one base away. Participants in the prospective study were aged roughly 18 to 95 years, lived in 24 United States geographic areas, and enrolled through a virtual design. In the prospective study, participants were assigned to cohorts based on the clinical history participants reported in a screening survey and a study questionnaire. Exposed participants had been in contact with someone with a PCR-confirmed or clinician-diagnosed COVID-19 case within 2 weeks of study entry. In the prospective study, mobile phlebotomists collected whole blood, serum and a nasopharyngeal or oropharyngeal swab from each participant. Participants in the prospective study had the option to provide additional blood draws and questionnaires over a roughly two-month period. Blood samples from the prospective study were shipped frozen or at room temperature prior to DNA extraction.

TCRbeta CDR3 regions were amplified from genomic DNA by means of the immunoSEQ Assay, a bias-controlled multiplex PCR. The source study handled its data this way. Nucleated cell counts per sample were estimated from amplification of reference gene primers within the assay. To quantify the absolute abundance of each unique TCRbeta CDR3 rearrangement, sequence reads were collapsed and filtered. For each sample, productive Simpson clonality was calculated by taking the square root of Simpson's diversity index across productive rearrangements. TCRdb re-hosts the immuneACCESS table, in-frame sequences only. Its copies lack some clones; in the studies checked, an unresolved V gene accounts for under half of them, and the cause for the rest is not known. The V and J calls and clone size were taken over from that table, and D and trimming were inferred from the DNA. The sample has hundreds of thousands of clones on record, 83% of them singletons. About 4.8% of the sample lies in the top ten.

The sample comes from a study of blood T cell repertoires in COVID-19 (TCRdb year 2020). For the study in its entirety: Collaborator samples came from the United States, Italy and Spain and covered acute and convalescent phases of COVID-19. HLA class I and class II types, where available, came from metadata supplied by the sample provider rather than from assay-based typing. The repertoires were released in a freely available public database intended as a resource for research on the immune response to SARS-CoV-2. The samples were drawn from the first 160 participants of the ongoing ImmuneRACE study and from roughly 1,300 subjects provided by 6 global collaborators. The dataset comprised deeply sampled blood TCRbeta repertoires from subjects exposed to, actively infected with, or recovered from COVID-19. A de-identified subject ID, COVID-19 status, age in years and sex were almost always included in the sample metadata. The material from the prospective study consisted of cDNA or gDNA derived from T cells, B-cell-depleted T cells, or PBMCs.

What the research found in general, with its limitations: The quantity of clinical and demographic metadata differed by source and by participant and was supplied without curation.

The receptor was isolated from a woman aged 45-65 years who had been exposed to COVID-19. The sequenced sample was PBMCs or T cells enriched from blood (not recorded which).

The DNA sequence is TGTGCCAGCTCACCCTGGGCAGGGGGCGAAGGCACTGAAGCTTTCTTT. It codes for CASSPWAGGEGTEAFF. In this chain, TRBV18 is recombined with TRBJ1-1; 8 central nucleotides agree with TRBD1. Unmatched junction bases come to 10, with V trimmed by 3 bases and J by 4 bases. The CDR3, from cysteine to phenylalanine, totals 16 residues. The sequence is cut down to CDR3 DNA, 48 bases in frame from base 1. The germline V gene supplies CDR1 KGHSH and CDR2 LQKENI.